This TCR beta chain comes out of a study of OX40 agonist ivuxolimab in advanced cancers. In the study overall: Patients were dosed intravenously with ivuxolimab at 0.01 to 10 mg/kg every 2 weeks. With a range of roughly 20 to 85, age averaged approximately 54 years, and 70% to 85% were male.

As concerns this clone: Its antigen is not known.

TCRdb's table, derived via immunoSEQ multiplex PCR, lists solely in-frame clones and lacks some. The sample records about 43,000 clones, approximately 84% being singletons. Study observations and caveats: Expanded clones tended on average to be more numerous among CD8+ T cells than CD4+.

CDR1 is LGHNA, CDR2 YSLEER, per germline. V was shortened by 4 bases and J by 1 base, with 16 bases between the two germline ends. The CDR3 runs 16 residues. Excluded were patients having autoimmune disease history or systemic immunosuppression. This sequence was found in an adult with an advanced solid tumor such as melanoma, head and neck, liver or kidney cancer. This chain links TRBV4-3 with TRBJ1-1; D not resolved. The sequences come from CD4+ or CD8+ T cells sorted from blood, collected in a trial of the OX40 agonist ivuxolimab. The CDR3 is CASSPDLQVGNTEAFF. The CDR3 DNA sequence: TGCGCCAGCAGCCCCGACTTACAAGTCGGGAACACTGAAGCTTTCTTT.